This TCR beta chain originates from a study of T-cell memory formation after mild COVID-19. The study's findings and limits: There were some responding clones in pre-infection memory, which suggested that cross-reactive memory had joined.

Germline CDR1 is MGHRA and CDR2 is YSYEKL. V shed 6 bases, J shed 0 bases, and the junction held 6 bases outside the gene matches. This CDR3 has 15 residues. A 5'RACE reaction primed in the constant segment made cDNA libraries of TCR alpha and TCR beta, and these carried sample barcodes and UMIs. Each CDR3 protein gets one entry after TCRdb re-called the 5' RACE reads with MiXCR. The data show fewer than 400,000 distinct CDR3 sequences, 10% to 15% seen once. Comments on this clonotype: Its target is not known.

The sequencing input was PBMCs or a T cell subset sorted from them (not recorded which). The chain employs TRBV4-1 and TRBJ2-3, with 7 bases identical to TRBD2. The TCR comes from a young man who had mild COVID-19 (a few samples of this study predate the infection). Cell type and time point are not known. The chain's CDR3 is CASRSTTSSTDTQYF. CDR3 in DNA: TGCGCCAGCAGGTCAACGACTAGCAGCACAGATACGCAGTATTTT.